Each of the 26 T cell receptor beta chains below was sequenced from the same sample in a study of T cells after yellow fever vaccination. TCRdb itself ran the 5' RACE reads through MiXCR, one entry per CDR3 protein. The sample carries hundreds of thousands of distinct CDR3 sequences, about a fifth recorded once. The sequenced sample was PBMCs, obtained 15 days after the yellow fever booster vaccination. These TCRs come from a man aged 25 to 45 who received the YFV17D yellow fever vaccine.

This clonotype occurred a few times. The rearrangement uses TRBV29-1 and TRBJ1-1, with 7 positions matching TRBD1. From germline, CDR1 is SQVTM and CDR2 ANQGSEA. V was clipped by 4 bases and J by 10 bases; unmatched bases: 9. The CDR3 spans 12 residues. The CDR3 sequence is CSVAGSGQTAFF. The CDR3 DNA follows: TGCAGCGTTGCTGGTTCGGGACAGACAGCTTTCTTT.

The chain carries TRBV7-6 and TRBJ1-2; no clear D gene. CDR1 is SGHVS and CDR2 is FNYEAQ in the germline V gene. The CDR3 extends over 12 amino acids. The V gene lost 4 bases and the J gene lost 3 bases, with 6 bases spanning the gap. CDR3 bases: TGTGCCAGCAGCTCTAGGGACTATGGCTACACCTTC. Protein product: CASSSRDYGYTF.

The chain uses TRBV9 and TRBJ2-3, with TRBD1 identical over 9 bases. The CDR3 contains 15 residues. Germline CDR1 SGDLS, CDR2 YYNGEE. Trimming removed 4 bases from V and 4 bases from J; junction bases left unmatched: 7. The CDR3 protein is CASSFLDRGPDTQYF. The CDR3 DNA reads TGTGCCAGCAGCTTCTTGGACAGGGGCCCAGATACGCAGTATTTT. Full variable domain (outside the CDR3, taken from reference TRBV9 and TRBJ2-3): DSGVTQTPKHLITATGQRVTLRCSPRSGDLSVYWYQQSLDQGLQFLIQYYNGEERAKGNILERFSAQQFPDLHSELNLSSLELGDSALYFCASSFLDRGPDTQYFGPGTRLTVL.

Turning to this clonotype: The junction does not match germline at one end; this may be a read error. The chain joins TRBV7-2 to TRBJ1-3; D perhaps matches TRBD1 (5 bases). CDR3 length equals 13 residues. The germline V gene has CDR1 SGHTA and CDR2 FQGNSA. This CDR3 reads CASSSGWGNTIYF. Written as DNA, the CDR3 is TGTGCCAGCAGCTCAGGGTGGGGAAATACCATATATTTT.

There are a few counts of this clonotype. The chain uses TRBV20-1 and TRBJ2-5; no clear D gene. CDR1 and CDR2 (germline): DFQATT, SNEGSKA (reference sequence). The CDR3 has 13 residues. V was trimmed by 1 base and J by 1 base, leaving 7 bases between them. CDR3 nucleotide sequence: TGCAGTGCTAGAGTCGGCAGCCAAGAGACCCAGTACTTC. Translating it yields CSARVGSQETQYF.

The V gene is TRBV30, the J gene TRBJ2-2; a weak D match, TRBD1 (5 bases). Trimming shortened V by 6 bases and J by 5 bases, and 16 bases separated the two germline ends. Germline CDR1 and CDR2: GTSNPN and SVGIG (reference sequence). The CDR3 runs 14 residues. This CDR3 is CACGHGVGTGELFF. DNA for the CDR3: TGTGCCTGCGGACACGGAGTTGGGACCGGGGAGCTGTTTTTT. Full variable domain (missing parts from reference TRBV30 and TRBJ2-2): SQTIHQWPATLVQPVGSPLSLECTVEGTSNPNLYWYRQAAGRGLQLLFYSVGIGQISSEVPQNLSASRPQDRQFILSSKKLLLSDSGFYLCACGHGVGTGELFFGEGSRLTVL.

V is TRBV28 and J is TRBJ2-1, with 9 bases aligning to TRBD2. The CDR3 runs to 16 residues. Germline CDR1 and CDR2: MDHEN and SYDVKM. The V and J ends lost 7 bases and 2 bases, in that order; junction bases with no gene match: 9. The CDR3 here is CASTNLAGDTYNEQFF. The CDR3, as DNA: TGTGCCAGCACCAATTTAGCGGGAGACACCTACAATGAGCAGTTCTTC. The complete variable domain, with remaining parts taken from reference TRBV28 and TRBJ2-1, reads DVKVTQSSRYLVKRTGEKVFLECVQDMDHENMFWYRQDPGLGLRLIYFSYDVKMKEKGDIPEGYSVSREKKERFSLILESASTNQTSMYLCASTNLAGDTYNEQFFGPGTRLTVL.

This clonotype came up a few times. The genes are TRBV15 and TRBJ1-1; D possibly corresponds to TRBD1 (5 bases). Looked up from germline, CDR1 is LNHNV and CDR2 is YYDKDF (reference sequence). This CDR3 has 17 residues. The germline V and J ends were trimmed by 3 bases and 5 bases, with 22 bases remaining between them. As DNA, the CDR3 is TGTGCCACCAGCAGGAACCCCGGGACCGACATCGGGACTGAAGCTTTCTTT. It codes for CATSRNPGTDIGTEAFF.

The chain carries TRBV7-9 and TRBJ1-3; unclear D gene. This CDR3 region has 15 residues. The germline CDR1 and CDR2 sequences are SEHNR and FQNEAQ (reference sequence). V lost 1 base to trimming and J lost 0 bases, with 7 bases between them. The CDR3 loop reads CASSLGVHSGNTIYF. The CDR3 DNA is TGTGCCAGCAGCTTAGGAGTGCACTCTGGAAACACCATATATTTT.

This clonotype was detected many times. The chain uses TRBV6-1 and TRBJ2-5; TRBD2 matches at 9 bases. V lost 6 bases and J lost 5; bases outside the gene matches: 7. Germline V gene lookup returns CDR1 MNHNS and CDR2 SASEGT. CDR3 length: 14 amino acids. CDR3 nucleotide sequence: TGTGCCAGCAGGGCCACGGCGGGAGGGGAGACCCAGTACTTC. Protein product: CASRATAGGETQYF.

This clonotype was seen a few times. V and J are TRBV5-1 and TRBJ2-5; 11 nucleotides line up with TRBD1. Germline-derived CDR1 and CDR2 are SGHRS and YFSETQ. The CDR3 has 14 residues. J gave up 4 bases and V 7 bases, and 6 bases lay outside the gene matches. CDR3 DNA sequence: TGCGCCAGCGGAAGGGGACAGGGGGGAGAGACCCAGTACTTC. Translated: CASGRGQGGETQYF.

This chain connects TRBV7-2 to TRBJ2-7, with a weak D call TRBD1 (8 bases). The CDR3 runs to 17 residues. Trimming removed 2 bases from V and 8 bases from J, with 25 bases in between. The germline V gene has CDR1 SGHTA and CDR2 FQGNSA. The CDR3 loop is CASSLTPGGVGGLKQYF. CDR3 nucleotides: TGTGCCAGCAGCTTAACCCCAGGGGGCGTGGGGGGGTTGAAGCAGTACTTC. Variable domain in full (rest from reference TRBV7-2 and TRBJ2-7): GAGVSQSPSNKVTEKGKDVELRCDPISGHTALYWYRQSLGQGLEFLIYFQGNSAPDKSGLPSDRFSAERTGGSVSTLTIQRTQQEDSAVYLCASSLTPGGVGGLKQYFGPGTRLTVT.

V gene TRBV14 combines with J gene TRBJ2-3; D tentatively reads TRBD1 or TRBD2 (5 bases each). The germline V gene encodes CDR1 SGHDN and CDR2 FVKESK. This CDR3 has 16 residues. Trimming left V 4 bases short and J 3 bases short, with 17 bases between. The CDR3, as DNA: TGTGCCAGCAGCCCGCTTGGGGCAGGCGGGACAGATACGCAGTATTTT. Protein: CASSPLGAGGTDTQYF. The whole variable domain, filled in from reference TRBV14 and TRBJ2-3, reads EAGVTQFPSHSVIEKGQTVTLRCDPISGHDNLYWYRRVMGKEIKFLLHFVKESKQDESGMPNNRFLAERTGGTYSTLKVQPAELEDSGVYFCASSPLGAGGTDTQYFGPGTRLTVL.

There are a few counts of this clonotype. J is TRBJ2-2 and V is TRBV12-3 or TRBV12-4; TRBD2 might be the D (5 bases). Trimming left V 6 bases short and J 6 bases short, with 11 bases between. The CDR3 has 13 residues. CDR3 loop: CASSRGRPGELFF. As DNA, the CDR3 is TGTGCCAGCAGCAGAGGGCGTCCCGGGGAGCTGTTTTTT.

This clonotype was found a few times. V is TRBV6-1 and J is TRBJ2-1; 7 bases fit TRBD2. With V trimmed by 4 bases and J by 16 bases, 10 bases remained unmatched. This CDR3 is 12 amino acids long. The germline V gene has CDR1 MNHNS and CDR2 SASEGT. The CDR3 DNA reads as TGTGCCAGCAGTGCGTGGGGAGGGGTGGAATTCTTC. It yields the protein CASSAWGGVEFF.

There are a few counts of this clonotype. CDR3 in DNA: TGTGCCAGCAGTTCCACCCGGGACATTAATACGCAGTATTTT. Residues: CASSSTRDINTQYF. The chain recombines TRBV27 with TRBJ2-3; D possibly corresponds to TRBD1 (6 bases). The ends were cut back, 4 bases at V and 7 bases at J, with 15 bases in the middle. The V gene's germline CDR1 is MNHEY and CDR2 SMNVEV (reference sequence). This CDR3 spans 14 amino acids.

This chain joins TRBV20-1 and TRBJ2-7, with D possibly TRBD1 on 6 matching bases. The CDR3 is 14 amino acids. Trimming took 3 bases from V and 2 from J, leaving 14 bases between them. Per germline, CDR1 DFQATT and CDR2 SNEGSKA (reference sequence). The CDR3 loop is CSASPWPGAYEQYF. CDR3 nucleotides: TGCAGTGCTAGCCCCTGGCCAGGGGCCTACGAGCAGTACTTC.

This clonotype was counted between two and nine times. The chain couples TRBV3-1 to TRBJ2-1, with D possibly matching TRBD2 (5 bases). The CDR3 sequence is 14 residues long. The V and J ends lost 2 bases and 2 bases respectively, with 7 bases between them. Germline CDR1 is LGHDT and CDR2 is YNNKEL (reference sequence). CDR3 nucleotides: TGTGCCAGCAGCCAACTAGCAGCCTACAATGAGCAGTTCTTC. Amino acids: CASSQLAAYNEQFF.

This rearrangement joins TRBV5-1 to TRBJ2-2; D is uncertain. The CDR3 is 15 residues long. Trimming removed 4 bases from V and 1 base from J, with 11 bases in between. The germline CDR1 and CDR2 sequences are SGHRS and YFSETQ. The CDR3 bases are TGCGCCAGCAGCCGTCGGACGGAGAACACCGGGGAGCTGTTTTTT. Amino acids: CASSRRTENTGELFF.

This clonotype showed up just a few times. The genes are TRBV6-1 and TRBJ2-3; D gene unclear. The germline gives CDR1 MNHNS, CDR2 SASEGT. This CDR3 is built from 13 residues. V gave up 1 base and J gave up 2 bases, with 4 bases separating them. CDR3 amino acids: CASSEDNTDTQYF. The CDR3 coding sequence is TGTGCCAGCAGTGAAGACAACACAGATACGCAGTATTTT.

This clonotype appeared a single time. The rearrangement joins TRBV18 to TRBJ2-7; 9 positions agree with TRBD1. The germline gives CDR1 KGHSH, CDR2 LQKENI. This CDR3 is built from 13 residues. Trimming removed 3 bases from V and 9 bases from J; junction bases left unmatched: 6. The CDR3 DNA sequence: TGTGCCAGCTCACCGGGACAGGGAATCGCGCAGTACTTC. This encodes CASSPGQGIAQYF. Full variable domain (outside the CDR3, taken from reference TRBV18 and TRBJ2-7): NAGVMQNPRHLVRRRGQEARLRCSPMKGHSHVYWYRQLPEEGLKFMVYLQKENIIDESGMPKERFSAEFPKEGPSILRIQQVVRGDSAAYFCASSPGQGIAQYFGPGTRLTVT.

The chain uses TRBV5-6 and TRBJ1-4, with D possibly being TRBD1 (5 bases). The CDR3 loop spans 14 amino acids. Trimming removed 4 bases at V and 4 bases at J, with 11 bases between. The germline CDR1 and CDR2 sequences are SGHDT and YYEEEE. In nucleotides, the CDR3 is TGTGCCAGCAGCCCCTGGGGCCTTAATGAAAAACTGTTTTTT. This translates into CASSPWGLNEKLFF.

This clonotype was recorded a few times. This chain joins TRBV20-1 and TRBJ2-2; a possible D gene is TRBD2 (6 bases). Trimming cost V 6 bases and J 6 bases, with 11 bases left between them. The CDR3 totals 12 residues. Germline assignment: CDR1 DFQATT and CDR2 SNEGSKA (reference sequence). The CDR3 sequence: CSAFWGAGELFF. CDR3 nucleotide sequence: TGCAGTGCCTTTTGGGGGGCCGGGGAGCTGTTTTTT.

This clonotype has just a few counts. The chain employs TRBV3-1 and TRBJ1-3; D not certain. The germline gives CDR1 LGHDT, CDR2 YNNKEL (reference sequence). V shed 5 bases and J shed 0 bases, with 8 bases lying between them. The length of the CDR3 is 14 residues. DNA of the CDR3: TGTGCCAGCAGCTACGGGTACTCTGGAAACACCATATATTTT. Its translation is CASSYGYSGNTIYF.

This clonotype was detected only a few times. This rearrangement joins TRBV20-1 to TRBJ2-7; a possible D gene is TRBD1 (6 bases). Trimming left V 5 bases short and J 4 bases short, with 15 bases between. Germline V lookup: CDR1 DFQATT, CDR2 SNEGSKA (reference sequence). The length of the CDR3 is 13 residues. CDR3 residues: CSAYNRVVYEQYF. DNA for the CDR3: TGCAGTGCTTACAACAGGGTGGTTTACGAGCAGTACTTC.

DNA of the CDR3: TGCGCCAGCAGTCCCCAGCGGAGCTCCTACAATGAGCAGTTCTTC. This sequence encodes CASSPQRSSYNEQFF. The chain recombines TRBV5-1 with TRBJ2-1; D possibly corresponds to TRBD2 (5 bases). Germline lookup yields CDR1 SGHRS and CDR2 YFSETQ. Between the trimmed V and J ends, which lost 5 bases and 0 bases, there was a span of 12 bases. The CDR3 totals 15 residues.